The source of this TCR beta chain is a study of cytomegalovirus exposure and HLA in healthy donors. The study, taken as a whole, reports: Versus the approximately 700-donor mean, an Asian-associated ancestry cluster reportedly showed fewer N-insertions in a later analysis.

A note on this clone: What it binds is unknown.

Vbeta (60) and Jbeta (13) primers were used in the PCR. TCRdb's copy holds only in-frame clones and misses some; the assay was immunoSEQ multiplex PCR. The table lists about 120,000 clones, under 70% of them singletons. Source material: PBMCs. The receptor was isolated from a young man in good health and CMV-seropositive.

CDR3 DNA: TGTGCCAGTAGTAAACCGGGTTACACCGGGGAGCTGTTTTTT. It codes for CASSKPGYTGELFF. The rearrangement uses TRBV19 and TRBJ2-2, with D unclear. Germline CDR1 and CDR2: LNHDA and SQIVND (reference sequence). Between the trimmed V and J ends, which lost 4 bases and 3 bases, there was a span of 9 bases. The CDR3 spans 14 residues.